These 15 T cell receptor beta chains were all obtained from the same sample, sequenced in a study of blood T cell repertoires in COVID-19. Repertoires were generated with immunoSEQ multiplex PCR, while TCRdb's copy carries only in-frame clones and drops some. In the table there are fewer than 300,000 clones, around 84% of which are singletons. Sequenced sample: PBMCs or T cells enriched from blood (not recorded which). These receptors all come from a man between 18 and 29 years old who had recovered from COVID-19.

This chain joins TRBV7-2 and TRBJ2-1, with 7 bases aligning to TRBD2. This CDR3 is built from 18 residues. The junction had 14 bases not matched to a gene; V was cut back by 3 bases and J by 3 bases. Germline lookup yields CDR1 SGHTA and CDR2 FQGNSA. The CDR3 nucleotides read TGTGCCAGCAGCTTTCGGATCACCCCGGGGGGAGACTACAATGAGCAGTTCTTC. This encodes CASSFRITPGGDYNEQFF.

This chain uses TRBV5-4 with TRBJ2-3; no clear D gene. Germline CDR1 reads SGHNT; CDR2 reads YYREEE (reference sequence). V dropped 0 bases and J dropped 1 base, with 12 bases sitting between them. The CDR3 sequence is 16 residues long. The CDR3, as DNA: TGTGCCAGCAGCTTGGCAGGCCCACCTGGCACAGATACGCAGTATTTT. Its protein is CASSLAGPPGTDTQYF. Combining the CDR3 with reference TRBV5-4 and TRBJ2-3 gives the whole variable domain ETGVTQSPTHLIKTRGQQVTLRCSSQSGHNTVSWYQQALGQGPQFIFQYYREEENGRGNFPPRFSGLQFPNYSSELNVNALELDDSALYLCASSLAGPPGTDTQYFGPGTRLTVL.

The chain couples TRBV5-4 to TRBJ1-6; no clear D gene. This CDR3 is built from 12 residues. The V end was cut by 4 bases, the J end by 5 bases, with 4 bases between. CDR1 SGHNT and CDR2 YYREEE come from the germline V gene (reference sequence). The CDR3 sequence is CASSVNNSPLHF. The CDR3 region has the DNA TGTGCCAGCAGCGTCAATAATTCACCCCTCCACTTT.

The chain is built from TRBV5-1 and TRBJ2-7, with 8 bases identical to TRBD1. Looked up from germline, CDR1 is SGHRS and CDR2 is YFSETQ. The CDR3 covers 17 residues. After removal of 2 bases from V and 3 bases from J, the junction contained 13 bases not matched to a gene. The CDR3: CASSFMYSGQGFYEQYF. The DNA for the CDR3 is TGCGCCAGCAGCTTCATGTATAGTGGACAGGGTTTCTACGAGCAGTACTTC.

With regard to this clone: The same CDR3 arises from other DNA sequences in this sample as well. This chain links TRBV19 with TRBJ1-1; 7 nucleotides align to TRBD1. Per germline, CDR1 LNHDA and CDR2 SQIVND (reference sequence). The CDR3 runs 13 residues. The V segment lost 5 bases and the J segment 3 bases; nucleotides outside the gene matches: 3. The CDR3 DNA reads TGTGCCAGTAGTGCTGACAGGGACACTGAAGCTTTCTTT. Translated, it gives CASSADRDTEAFF.

V and J are TRBV7-2 and TRBJ2-3, with D perhaps TRBD1 (5 bases). This CDR3 is built from 15 residues. Per the germline V gene, CDR1 is SGHTA and CDR2 is FQGNSA. V was cut by 0 bases and J by 9 bases, with 16 bases left in between. As DNA, the CDR3 is TGTGCCAGCAGCTTAGCGCCGACAGCCATGGACACGCAGTATTTT. It is translated as CASSLAPTAMDTQYF. The complete variable domain, with remaining parts taken from reference TRBV7-2 and TRBJ2-3, reads GAGVSQSPSNKVTEKGKDVELRCDPISGHTALYWYRQSLGQGLEFLIYFQGNSAPDKSGLPSDRFSAERTGGSVSTLTIQRTQQEDSAVYLCASSLAPTAMDTQYFGPGTRLTVL.

This CDR3 is CASRKEWSGTDTQYF. The CDR3 nucleotides are TGTGCCAGCAGAAAAGAGTGGTCGGGCACAGATACGCAGTATTTT. This sequence joins TRBV5-6 and TRBJ2-3, with unresolved D. The ends were cut back, 5 bases at V and 1 base at J, with 14 bases in the middle. This CDR3 is 15 amino acids long. The V gene's germline CDR1 is SGHDT and CDR2 YYEEEE. Complete variable domain (other parts from reference TRBV5-6 and TRBJ2-3): DAGVTQSPTHLIKTRGQQVTLRCSPKSGHDTVSWYQQALGQGPQFIFQYYEEEERQRGNFPDRFSGHQFPNYSSELNVNALLLGDSALYLCASRKEWSGTDTQYFGPGTRLTVL.

The genes are TRBV7-9 and TRBJ1-2, with D maybe TRBD1 (5 bases). Deletions cut 4 bases from V and 0 bases from J, with 12 bases between. The germline V gene has CDR1 SEHNR and CDR2 FQNEAQ (reference sequence). This CDR3 is built from 15 residues. For the CDR3, the DNA is TGTGCCAGCAGCTCGACCAGGGAATCTAACTATGGCTACACCTTC. This encodes CASSSTRESNYGYTF.

The gene calls are TRBV27 and TRBJ2-5, with unresolved D. The germline CDR1 and CDR2 sequences are MNHEY and SMNVEV (reference sequence). V was clipped by 2 bases and J by 0 bases, with 7 bases between them. CDR3 size: 14 residues. The CDR3 here is CASSLAGNQETQYF. The CDR3 bases are TGTGCCAGCAGTTTAGCAGGAAACCAAGAGACCCAGTACTTC.

V gene TRBV6-5 combines with J gene TRBJ2-2; 9 nucleotides match TRBD1. The V gene's germline CDR1 is MNHEY and CDR2 SVGAGI. The CDR3 length is 16 residues. The trim removed 2 bases at V and 6 bases at J, leaving 7 bases unmatched. The CDR3 region is CASSYTGQGTAGELFF. The CDR3 DNA reads as TGTGCCAGCAGTTACACAGGACAGGGGACCGCCGGGGAGCTGTTTTTT.

The chain couples TRBV19 to TRBJ1-5; the match to TRBD1 covers 10 bases. CDR3 size: 15 residues. Germline V CDR1 and CDR2: LNHDA, SQIVND (reference sequence). V shed 4 bases and J 2 bases; nucleotides not matched to a gene: 2. CDR3 in amino acids: CASSTGTGGNQPQHF. In DNA form, the CDR3 reads TGTGCCAGTAGTACCGGGACAGGGGGCAATCAGCCCCAGCATTTT.

This chain connects TRBV7-9 to TRBJ1-1, with TRBD1 identical over 7 bases. Germline trimming cut 5 bases from V and 8 bases from J; bases unmatched to any gene: 11. The germline V gene encodes CDR1 SEHNR and CDR2 FQNEAQ (reference sequence). The CDR3 has 14 residues. The CDR3 sequence is CASSLDWGTAEAFF. CDR3 bases: TGTGCCAGCAGCCTAGACTGGGGGACAGCGGAAGCTTTCTTT.

The rearrangement links TRBV7-8 to TRBJ2-3, with D possibly matching TRBD1 (6 bases). The V end was cut by 5 bases, the J end by 2 bases, with 14 bases between. The CDR3 is made up of 15 amino acids. Germline V CDR1 and CDR2: SGHVS, FQNEAQ. CDR3 in amino acids: CASSVRGFSTDTQYF. The CDR3 bases are TGTGCCAGCAGCGTGAGGGGGTTTTCCACAGATACGCAGTATTTT.

V is TRBV18 and J is TRBJ2-5; D not certain. V lost 1 base to trimming and J lost 1 base, with 7 bases between them. Germline V gene sequence: CDR1 KGHSH, CDR2 LQKENI. This CDR3 is built from 14 residues. CDR3 DNA: TGTGCCAGCTCACCACAACTCGGCCAAGAGACCCAGTACTTC. Its translation is CASSPQLGQETQYF.

This clone was seen a few times. The chain is built from TRBV10-2 and TRBJ1-2, with 9 positions matching TRBD1. Losses at the gene ends were 3 bases for V and 2 bases for J; bases not matched to a gene: 1. Germline CDR1 is WSHSY and CDR2 is SAAADI. CDR3 length equals 14 residues. The CDR3 region has the DNA TGCGCCAGCAGTGATGGGACAGGGAACTATGGCTACACCTTC. This codes for CASSDGTGNYGYTF.